This TCR beta chain derives from a study of blood T cell repertoires in COVID-19. The data were produced by immunoSEQ multiplex PCR, yet TCRdb's version contains in-frame clones alone and is incomplete. The repertoire holds 300,000 to 400,000 clones, with around nine tenths as singletons. Trimming shortened V by 4 bases and J by 5 bases, and 17 bases separated the two germline ends. Germline CDR1 is MNHNS and CDR2 is SASEGT. CDR3 length equals 16 residues. The chain combines TRBV6-1 with TRBJ2-2; possibly TRBD2 for D (5 bases). Sequenced material: peripheral blood. The clonotype comes from a man in his fifties or sixties with active or convalescent COVID-19. DNA of the CDR3: TGTGCCAGCAGTGTTACTAGGCAGGCCGGAACCGGGGAGCTGTTTTTT. Amino acids: CASSVTRQAGTGELFF.